This entry features one T cell receptor (beta chain) sequence. Its antigen remains unknown. Data came from immunoSEQ multiplex PCR; TCRdb stores just in-frame clones and leaves some out. The table lists under 85,000 clones, 87% of them singletons, with over 20% in the top ten. The V gene's germline CDR1 is LGHDT and CDR2 YNNKEL (reference sequence). The V end lost 0 bases, the J end lost 9 bases, and 9 bases lay between the germline ends. The CDR3 runs to 13 residues. The sample comes from a study of T cell responses to AZD1222 COVID-19 vaccine. Study-wide results and limits: Reports say nearly half of spike-specific TCRs go after unmutated variant regions. Baseline testing showed seropositivity in only 6 or 7 AZD1222 recipients. The donor cohort was predominantly white British with a female majority, and clonal diversity may have been underestimated.

The material was peripheral blood, obtained on day 0 of AZD1222 vaccination. The sequence was obtained from an adult in good health. The chain couples TRBV3-1 (or the pseudogene TRBV3-2) to TRBJ2-1; no clear D gene. The CDR3 nucleotides read TGTGCCAGCAGCCAAGACCAAACCCCTGAGCAGTTCTTC. This codes for CASSQDQTPEQFF.